The following is a T cell receptor beta chain sequence with its context. What it binds is unknown. This sample's time point: late sampling 161 to 241 days after vaccination in a few convalescent patients. Noted treatment: roughly 11-day PBMC culture with coronavirus spike peptide pools or control peptides (ViraFEST assay). Cell culture was performed with some 2 million PBMCs per well in the presence of 8 to 10 IU/ml IL-2 and 10 ug/ml peptide pools. This sample is drawn from a study of vaccination and CD4 T cells after COVID-19. Study as a whole: Mild disease affected eight to ten convalescent patients and severe disease one, all SARS-CoV-2 positive by nasal swab PCR. Investigators stimulated cells with overlapping spike peptides drawn from SARS-CoV-2, HCoV-NL63, HCoV-OC43 and HCoV-229E.

The length of the CDR3 is 16 residues. Germline CDR1 and CDR2: LNHDA and SQIVND (reference sequence). V shed 5 bases and J 2 bases; nucleotides not matched to a gene: 8. The Oncomine TCR Beta short-read assay sequenced DNA from cultured CD4+ T cells. TCRdb re-derived calls from the PCR reads in MiXCR, one entry per CDR3 protein. The profile covers about 26,000 distinct CDR3 sequences, with more than 35% appearing a single time and more than 4.5% taken by the ten largest. The receptor was derived from a human donor who had recovered from COVID-19. This specimen consisted of CD4+ T cells from blood, cultured in vitro, obtained about 7 months after SARS-CoV-2 vaccination. The V and J genes are TRBV19 and TRBJ2-7; TRBD2 matches 11 bases. The CDR3 spells CASSRLGLAGPYEQYF. In nucleotides, the CDR3 is TGTGCCAGTAGTCGACTTGGACTAGCGGGCCCCTACGAGCAGTACTTC.